The 24 T cell receptor beta chains in this list originate from one sample, sequenced in a study of T cells in localized non-small cell lung cancer. TCRdb's table, derived via immunoSEQ multiplex PCR, lists solely in-frame clones and lacks some. The sample shows nearly 35,000 clones, 88% of them seen only once. The sample in question was peripheral blood, obtained before any cancer treatment. The receptors originated from a woman aged 40-75 years with stage I lung adenocarcinoma.

V gene TRBV11-1 combines with J gene TRBJ2-1; D perhaps matches TRBD2 (6 bases). V was trimmed by 0 bases and J by 0 bases, leaving 12 bases between them. Germline CDR1 and CDR2: SGHAT and FQDESV (reference sequence). This CDR3 is built from 17 residues. As DNA, the CDR3 is TGTGCCAGCAGCTTAGCGTGGGGGGAGAGCTCCTACAATGAGCAGTTCTTC. It specifies CASSLAWGESSYNEQFF.

V and J are TRBV11-3 and TRBJ2-1; the match to TRBD1 covers 10 bases. With 5 bases clipped from V and 8 bases from J, the junction kept 12 bases outside the gene matches. Germline V CDR1 and CDR2: SGHNT, YENEEA. The CDR3 runs 16 residues. The CDR3 loop is CASSPNRGQGFDEQFF. DNA for the CDR3: TGTGCCAGCAGCCCCAACCGGGGACAGGGGTTCGATGAGCAGTTCTTC.

The chain couples TRBV6-1 to TRBJ2-7; 9 bases match TRBD1. The trim removed 7 bases at V and 4 bases at J, leaving 5 bases unmatched. CDR1 and CDR2 from the germline V gene are MNHNS and SASEGT. The CDR3 runs 13 residues. The CDR3 loop is CASKQGAGYEQYF. CDR3 coding DNA: TGTGCCAGCAAACAGGGGGCTGGATACGAGCAGTACTTC.

V gene TRBV7-2 combines with J gene TRBJ1-1; D gene ambiguous. The length of the CDR3 is 13 residues. Trimming took off 1 base at V and 6 bases at J, with 9 bases between the two ends. Germline V gives CDR1 SGHTA, CDR2 FQGNSA. CDR3 coding DNA: TGTGCCAGCAGCTTAGAGATGGTTGCTGAAGCTTTCTTT. Encoded protein: CASSLEMVAEAFF.

The chain carries TRBV4-1 and TRBJ2-7; TRBD2 is a possible D gene (6 bases). The CDR3 is made up of 15 amino acids. V lost 4 bases, J lost 1 base, and 14 bases lay in between. Germline CDR1 is MGHRA and CDR2 is YSYEKL. The CDR3 DNA follows: TGCGCCAGCAGCCTAGGCGGGACGGATTCCTACGAGCAGTACTTC. As protein: CASSLGGTDSYEQYF.

The chain combines TRBV29-1 with TRBJ2-1; 10 nucleotides line up with TRBD2. Germline trimming cut 3 bases from V and 4 bases from J; bases unmatched to any gene: 6. The CDR3 consists of 15 residues. Germline CDR1 SQVTM, CDR2 ANQGSEA. For the CDR3, the DNA is TGCAGCGTTGATCGAGGACTAGCGGCGTACAATGAGCAGTTCTTC. Protein: CSVDRGLAAYNEQFF.

The chain combines TRBV9 with TRBJ2-5; 7 bases are a match to TRBD1. Germline V gene data show CDR1 as SGDLS and CDR2 as YYNGEE. Germline trimming cut 3 bases from V and 0 bases from J; bases unmatched to any gene: 5. The length of the CDR3 is 15 residues. CDR3 in DNA: TGTGCCAGCAGCGCCGGGACAGCAAACCAAGAGACCCAGTACTTC. The encoded protein is CASSAGTANQETQYF.

This chain links TRBV6-5 with TRBJ1-4, with 7 bases fitting TRBD1. The CDR3 length is 15 residues. CDR1 and CDR2 (germline): MNHEY, SVGAGI. After removal of 5 bases from V and 12 bases from J, the junction contained 15 bases not matched to a gene. The CDR3 sequence: CASSPQGRVPDELFF. The CDR3 DNA follows: TGTGCCAGCAGTCCACAGGGGAGGGTGCCTGATGAACTGTTTTTT.

The V call is TRBV9, the J call TRBJ1-1, with D possibly matching TRBD1 (6 bases). Trimming stripped 4 bases from V and 1 base from J, with 14 bases between. This CDR3 region has 15 residues. In germline, CDR1 is SGDLS, CDR2 YYNGEE. The CDR3 loop reads CASSQPRDTNTEAFF. The CDR3 region has the DNA TGTGCCAGCAGCCAGCCCCGGGACACGAACACTGAAGCTTTCTTT. The full variable domain, in which reference TRBV9 and TRBJ1-1 provide the parts outside the CDR3, is DSGVTQTPKHLITATGQRVTLRCSPRSGDLSVYWYQQSLDQGLQFLIQYYNGEERAKGNILERFSAQQFPDLHSELNLSSLELGDSALYFCASSQPRDTNTEAFFGQGTRLTVV.

This chain connects TRBV5-1 to TRBJ2-1; 10 bases are a match to TRBD2. This CDR3 comprises 15 residues. J gave up 2 bases and V 1 base, and 0 bases lay outside the gene matches. Per germline, CDR1 SGHRS and CDR2 YFSETQ. This chain's CDR3 is CASSLTSGAYNEQFF. The CDR3 nucleotides are TGCGCCAGCAGCTTGACTAGCGGGGCCTACAATGAGCAGTTCTTC.

This chain connects TRBV7-3 to TRBJ2-4; a possible D gene is TRBD2 (5 bases). Trimming cost V 1 base and J 3 bases, with 19 bases left between them. Germline assignment: CDR1 SGHTA and CDR2 FQGTGA. The CDR3 loop spans 18 amino acids. The CDR3 coding sequence is TGTGCCAGCAGCTTAAATCCTTCGACGAGGGAAGGCAAAAACATTCAGTACTTC. As protein: CASSLNPSTREGKNIQYF.

The CDR3 sequence: CASSKEGTGDMGGYTF. For the CDR3, the DNA is TGTGCCAGCAGCAAAGAGGGGACAGGGGACATGGGGGGCTACACCTTC. V usage is TRBV21-1 and J usage is TRBJ1-2; no check of the table's D call, TRBD1, against the DNA was made. TRBV21-1 counts as a pseudogene. CDR3 length: 16 amino acids.

The V and J genes are TRBV7-8 and TRBJ2-3; 10 bases agree with TRBD2. The CDR3 loop spans 17 amino acids. The ends lost 1 base at V and 6 bases at J; junction bases unmatched: 10. Germline V CDR1 and CDR2: SGHVS, FQNEAQ. DNA of the CDR3: TGTGCCAGCAGCTTAGTTTCTAGCGGGGGCTCCCCCGATACGCAGTATTTT. Protein sequence: CASSLVSSGGSPDTQYF.

This clone was recorded only once. The chain combines TRBV5-6 with TRBJ2-2, with 11 positions matching TRBD1. V shed 3 bases and J 6 bases; nucleotides not matched to a gene: 4. The V gene's germline CDR1 is SGHDT and CDR2 YYEEEE. The CDR3 consists of 15 residues. The CDR3 sequence is CASSWDRGIPGELFF. In DNA, the CDR3 is TGTGCCAGCAGCTGGGACAGGGGGATTCCCGGGGAGCTGTTTTTT.

This chain uses TRBV5-5 with TRBJ1-2, with D possibly matching TRBD1 (5 bases). CDR1 is SGHKS and CDR2 is YYEKEE in the germline V gene (reference sequence). This CDR3 is 15 amino acids long. V was trimmed by 0 bases and J by 7 bases, leaving 16 bases between them. The CDR3 here is CASSLEGRVAIGYTF. Written as DNA, the CDR3 is TGTGCCAGCAGCTTGGAGGGCAGGGTGGCTATTGGCTACACCTTC.

The V gene is TRBV11-2, the J gene TRBJ2-1; 9 nucleotides align to TRBD2. The V and J ends lost 4 bases and 4 bases, in that order; junction bases with no gene match: 8. This CDR3 comprises 16 residues. Per the germline V gene, CDR1 is SGHAT and CDR2 is FQNNGV. The CDR3 spells CASSSSTSGWYNEQFF. CDR3 nucleotide sequence: TGTGCCAGCAGCTCCAGCACTAGCGGGTGGTACAATGAGCAGTTCTTC. Full variable domain (rest looked up from reference TRBV11-2 and TRBJ2-1): EAGVAQSPRYKIIEKRQSVAFWCNPISGHATLYWYQQILGQGPKLLIQFQNNGVVDDSQLPKDRFSAERLKGVDSTLKIQPAKLEDSAVYLCASSSSTSGWYNEQFFGPGTRLTVL.

The chain carries TRBV4-3 and TRBJ1-1; D might be TRBD1 (5 bases). CDR3 length equals 17 residues. The V end was cut by 4 bases, the J end by 1 base, with 19 bases between. Germline V gene lookup returns CDR1 LGHNA and CDR2 YSLEER. The CDR3 sequence: CASSLGGGLGTNTEAFF. CDR3 bases: TGCGCCAGCAGCCTCGGTGGAGGGCTAGGGACGAACACTGAAGCTTTCTTT.

V gene TRBV5-1 combines with J gene TRBJ2-2; 7 nucleotides line up with TRBD1. This CDR3 is 15 amino acids long. Trimming took 0 bases from V and 6 from J; bases not matched to a gene: 5. Germline loops: CDR1 SGHRS, CDR2 YFSETQ. The CDR3 DNA is TGCGCCAGCAGCTTGGGGACAGGTTCATCCGGGGAGCTGTTTTTT. Its translation is CASSLGTGSSGELFF.

The chain has TRBV2 and TRBJ2-7; tentative D call: TRBD2 (6 bases). Between the trimmed V and J ends, which lost 3 bases and 0 bases, there was a span of 21 bases. In germline, CDR1 is SNHLY, CDR2 FYNNEI. This CDR3 spans 18 amino acids. CDR3 nucleotides: TGTGCCAGCAGTGAGTCCTCATCCCTTAGCGGAGACTCCTACGAGCAGTACTTC. Its protein product is CASSESSSLSGDSYEQYF.

The CDR3 DNA is TGTGCCAGCAGTGAGCTGAACACTGAAGCTTTCTTT. Translation gives CASSELNTEAFF. The chain recombines TRBV6-1 with TRBJ1-1; D not certain. V shed 3 bases and J shed 0 bases, with 2 bases lying between them. Germline assignment: CDR1 MNHNS and CDR2 SASEGT. The CDR3 has 12 residues.

The chain joins TRBV29-1 to TRBJ1-2; no reliable D call. Germline V gene sequence: CDR1 SQVTM, CDR2 ANQGSEA. V was trimmed by 7 bases and J by 3 bases, leaving 15 bases between them. The CDR3 contains 13 residues. The CDR3 here is CSARGSEDYGYTF. The CDR3 DNA is TGCAGCGCTAGAGGTAGCGAGGACTATGGCTACACCTTC.

The chain is built from TRBV2 and TRBJ1-4; possibly TRBD1 for D (6 bases). V was cut by 1 base and J by 7 bases, with 7 bases left in between. This CDR3 spans 13 amino acids. Germline values: CDR1 SNHLY, CDR2 FYNNEI. The CDR3 here is CASSEEGGEKLFF. The CDR3, as DNA: TGTGCCAGCAGTGAAGAAGGGGGTGAAAAACTGTTTTTT.

This rearrangement joins TRBV7-3 to TRBJ2-1, with 9 positions matching TRBD2. Trimming at V came to 0 bases and at J to 7 bases, leaving 13 bases not matched to a gene. This CDR3 is 18 amino acids long. Germline V gene lookup returns CDR1 SGHTA and CDR2 FQGTGA. The chain's CDR3 is CASSLTAGSGGSANEQFF. The CDR3 DNA reads as TGTGCCAGCAGCTTAACCGCGGGCAGCGGGGGGTCAGCGAATGAGCAGTTCTTC.

This chain uses TRBV19 with TRBJ2-1; the D is unclear. The CDR3 length is 13 residues. Germline V gives CDR1 LNHDA, CDR2 SQIVND (reference sequence). With 5 bases removed from V and 5 bases from J, the gap between germline ends came to 10 bases. Here the CDR3 reads CASSRADHNEQFF. CDR3 sequence (DNA): TGTGCCAGTAGTCGGGCGGACCACAATGAGCAGTTCTTC.